This T cell receptor beta chain was profiled in a study of T cell repertoires in cytomegalovirus infection. Study-wide background: TCR beta signatures that were public indicated CMV infection and matching HLA type. Study-wide results and caveats: Across the ex vivo response, the dominant clonotypes were HLA-C-restricted CMV-specific TCR beta clonotypes.

TCRdb re-called the reads with MiXCR, one entry per CDR3 protein. The sample has some 350,000 distinct CDR3 sequences, about 27% seen once. Comments on this clonotype: Antigen unknown.

Sequences were derived from cultured PBMCs, sampled from culture after CMV antigen stimulation. This clonotype was obtained from a human donor in good health (CMV status not recorded). Some clones in this sample may be carry-over from other donors' samples.

CDR3 nucleotides: TGTGCCAGCAGGCCCGGGACTAGCGGGATAGGGGAGCTGTTTTTT. Its translation is CASRPGTSGIGELFF. The chain combines TRBV7-2 with TRBJ2-2; 13 positions agree with TRBD2. The V and J ends lost 6 bases and 8 bases, in that order; junction bases with no gene match: 6. CDR1 is SGHTA, CDR2 FQGNSA, per germline. The CDR3 is 15 amino acids.